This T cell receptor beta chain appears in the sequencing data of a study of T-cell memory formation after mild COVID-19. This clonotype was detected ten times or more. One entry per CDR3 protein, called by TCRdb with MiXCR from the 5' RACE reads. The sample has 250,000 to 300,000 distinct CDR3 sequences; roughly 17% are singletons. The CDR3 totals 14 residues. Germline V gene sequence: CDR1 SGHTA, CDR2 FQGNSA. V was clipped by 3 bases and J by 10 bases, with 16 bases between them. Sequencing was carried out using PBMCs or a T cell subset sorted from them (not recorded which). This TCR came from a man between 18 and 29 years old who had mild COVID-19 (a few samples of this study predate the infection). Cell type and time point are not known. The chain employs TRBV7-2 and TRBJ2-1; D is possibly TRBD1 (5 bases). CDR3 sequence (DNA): TGTGCCAGCAGCTTGTTTCAGGGATTACGGGAGCAGTTCTTC. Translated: CASSLFQGLREQFF. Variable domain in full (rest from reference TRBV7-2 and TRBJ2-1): GAGVSQSPSNKVTEKGKDVELRCDPISGHTALYWYRQSLGQGLEFLIYFQGNSAPDKSGLPSDRFSAERTGGSVSTLTIQRTQQEDSAVYLCASSLFQGLREQFFGPGTRLTVL.